Included here is one T cell receptor beta chain sequence, with context. Its antigen is unidentified. The record originates from a study of prognosis after radiotherapy for stage I lung cancer. Points from the study as a whole: The authors did not determine whether the expanded TCR clones were tumor-specific.

It was by two-round multiplex PCR that TCR beta CDR3 was amplified from genomic DNA. First-round PCR used primers specific to each TRBV and TRBJ gene. TCRdb reprocessed the multiplex PCR reads with MiXCR, giving one entry per CDR3 protein. The sample holds around 15,000 distinct CDR3 sequences; approximately 46% are singletons and the top ten take about two fifths. The CDR3 is 15 residues long. V was cut by 8 bases and J by 0 bases, with 16 bases left in between. The specimen was PBMCs, collected before or after stereotactic body radiation therapy (not recorded which). The clonotype originates from a donor aged 50 or older with non-small cell lung cancer. The V gene is TRBV12-3 or TRBV12-4, the J gene TRBJ1-2; D remains unclear. In DNA form, the CDR3 reads TGTGCCAGCGGCCCCAGGAGGGCATCTAACTATGGCTACACCTTC. It specifies CASGPRRASNYGYTF.